Here is one TCR beta chain with its context. Its specificity is not known. This sample was taken from a study of cytomegalovirus exposure and HLA in healthy donors. Study summary: A later analysis reported the same platform for the roughly 120 validation repertoires and the roughly 700 first-cohort repertoires.

Study results and caveats: Researchers catalogued around 150 TCR beta chains as cytomegalovirus-associated. Reportedly, cytomegalovirus status was diagnosed with high sensitivity and specificity.

The V and J ends lost 6 bases and 6 bases, in that order; junction bases with no gene match: 11. The CDR3 runs 16 residues. Germline lookup yields CDR1 SEHNR and CDR2 FQNEAQ (reference sequence). The table came from immunoSEQ multiplex PCR; TCRdb's copy has only in-frame clones and leaves some out. Among 150,000 to 200,000 clones listed, approximately 86% were seen once. The chain carries TRBV7-9 and TRBJ1-2; 12 bases fit TRBD1. The sequenced material came from PBMCs. This clonotype was sampled from a woman aged 18-29 years in good health and CMV-seronegative. CDR3 sequence (DNA): TGTGCCAGCAGTTCCGGGACAGGGGGCGCAAAGAATGGCTACACCTTC. Its protein product is CASSSGTGGAKNGYTF. Looking up the rest from reference TRBV7-9 and TRBJ1-2 gives the full variable domain: DTGVSQNPRHKITKRGQNVTFRCDPISEHNRLYWYRQTLGQGPEFLTYFQNEAQLEKSRLLSDRFSAERPKGSFSTLEIQRTEQGDSAMYLCASSSGTGGAKNGYTFGSGTRLTVV.